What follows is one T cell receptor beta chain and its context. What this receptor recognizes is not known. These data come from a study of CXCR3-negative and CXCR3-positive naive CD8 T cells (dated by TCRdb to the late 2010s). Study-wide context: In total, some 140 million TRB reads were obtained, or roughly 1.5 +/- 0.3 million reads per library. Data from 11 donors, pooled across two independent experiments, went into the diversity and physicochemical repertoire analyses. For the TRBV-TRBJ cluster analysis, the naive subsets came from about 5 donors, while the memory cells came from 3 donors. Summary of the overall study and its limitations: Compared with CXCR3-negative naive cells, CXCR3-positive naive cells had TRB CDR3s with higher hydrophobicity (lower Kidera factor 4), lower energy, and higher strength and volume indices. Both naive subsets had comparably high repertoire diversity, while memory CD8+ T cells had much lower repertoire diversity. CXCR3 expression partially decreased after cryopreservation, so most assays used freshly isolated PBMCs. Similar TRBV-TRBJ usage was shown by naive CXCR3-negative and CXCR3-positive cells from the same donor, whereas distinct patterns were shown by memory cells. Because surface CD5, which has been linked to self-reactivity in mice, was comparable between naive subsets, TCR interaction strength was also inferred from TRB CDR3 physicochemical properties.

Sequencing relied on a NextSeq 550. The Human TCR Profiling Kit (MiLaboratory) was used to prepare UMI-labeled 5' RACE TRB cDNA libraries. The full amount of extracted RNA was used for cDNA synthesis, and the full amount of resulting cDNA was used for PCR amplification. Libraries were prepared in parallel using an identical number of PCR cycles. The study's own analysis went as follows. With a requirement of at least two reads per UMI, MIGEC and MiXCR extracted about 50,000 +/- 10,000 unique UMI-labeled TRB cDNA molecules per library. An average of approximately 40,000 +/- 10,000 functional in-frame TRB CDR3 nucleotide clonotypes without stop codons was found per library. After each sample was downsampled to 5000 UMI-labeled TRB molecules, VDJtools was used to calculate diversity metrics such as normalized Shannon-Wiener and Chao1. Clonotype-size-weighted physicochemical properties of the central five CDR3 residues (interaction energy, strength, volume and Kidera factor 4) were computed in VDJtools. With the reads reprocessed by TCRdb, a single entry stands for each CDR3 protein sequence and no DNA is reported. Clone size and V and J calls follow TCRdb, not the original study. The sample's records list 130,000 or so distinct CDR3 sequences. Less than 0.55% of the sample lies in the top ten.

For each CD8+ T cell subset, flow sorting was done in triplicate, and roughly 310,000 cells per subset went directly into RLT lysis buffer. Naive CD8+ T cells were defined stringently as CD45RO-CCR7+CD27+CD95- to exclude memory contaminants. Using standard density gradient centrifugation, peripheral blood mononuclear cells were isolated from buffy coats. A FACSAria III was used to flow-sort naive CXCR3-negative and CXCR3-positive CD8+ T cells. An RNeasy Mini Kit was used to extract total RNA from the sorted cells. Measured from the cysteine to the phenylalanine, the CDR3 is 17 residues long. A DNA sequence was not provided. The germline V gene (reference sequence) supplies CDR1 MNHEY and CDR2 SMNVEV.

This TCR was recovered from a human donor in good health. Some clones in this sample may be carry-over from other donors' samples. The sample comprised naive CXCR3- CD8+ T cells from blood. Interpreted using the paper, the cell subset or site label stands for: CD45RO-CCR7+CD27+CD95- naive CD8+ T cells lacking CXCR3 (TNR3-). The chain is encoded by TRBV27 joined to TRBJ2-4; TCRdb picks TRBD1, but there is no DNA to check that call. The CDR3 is CASATQDRMGAKNIQYF.